These 30 T cell receptor beta chains were all obtained from the same sample, sequenced in a study of T-cell memory formation after mild COVID-19. TCRdb re-called the 5' RACE reads with MiXCR, one entry per CDR3 protein. The data show about 110,000 distinct CDR3 sequences, roughly a sixth seen once. The sample comprised PBMCs or a T cell subset sorted from them (not recorded which). The receptors stem from a man between 18 and 29 years old who had mild COVID-19 (a few samples of this study predate the infection). Cell type and time point are not known.

The genes are TRBV10-3 and TRBJ2-5, with D perhaps matching TRBD1 (6 bases). The CDR3 contains 14 residues. The ends were cut back, 3 bases at V and 2 bases at J, with 10 bases in the middle. Germline V lookup: CDR1 ENHRY, CDR2 SYGVKD. DNA of the CDR3: TGTGCCATCAGTGATCTAGGACAGCAAGAGACCCAGTACTTC. Amino acid sequence: CAISDLGQQETQYF.

This clonotype was seen a handful of times. The chain carries TRBV7-2 and TRBJ2-3; possibly TRBD2 for D (5 bases). Germline lookup yields CDR1 SGHTA and CDR2 FQGNSA. V lost 8 bases to trimming and J lost 3 bases, with 21 bases between them. The CDR3 consists of 16 residues. Written as DNA, the CDR3 is TGTGCCAGCGGAAGAGGGATCGACCGGAGGACAGATACGCAGTATTTT. Residues: CASGRGIDRRTDTQYF.

The chain combines TRBV14 with TRBJ2-3; D not resolved. CDR3 length: 13 residues. V was cut by 4 bases and J by 7 bases, with 12 bases left in between. CDR1 SGHDN and CDR2 FVKESK come from the germline V gene. The CDR3 sequence is CASSPMQPYTQYF. CDR3 in DNA: TGTGCCAGCAGCCCCATGCAGCCCTATACGCAGTATTTT. The entire variable domain, with the rest obtained from reference TRBV14 and TRBJ2-3, is as follows: EAGVTQFPSHSVIEKGQTVTLRCDPISGHDNLYWYRRVMGKEIKFLLHFVKESKQDESGMPNNRFLAERTGGTYSTLKVQPAELEDSGVYFCASSPMQPYTQYFGPGTRLTVL.

Turning to this clonotype: An end of the junction differs from the germline gene, which may be a read error. The chain has TRBV5-1 and TRBJ2-2; 7 bases match TRBD2. The CDR3 spans 15 residues. Germline CDR1 SGHRS, CDR2 YFSETQ. The CDR3 nucleotides are TGCGCCAGCAGTTCCCGGTCGGGGGGAGACGGGGAGATGTTTTTT. The encoded protein is CASSSRSGGDGEMFF.

This clonotype was picked up a small number of times. The J gene is TRBJ2-5, the V gene TRBV5-1, with a possible D match to TRBD1 (5 bases). The CDR3 is 18 residues long. CDR1 and CDR2 (germline): SGHRS, YFSETQ. V was shortened by 0 bases and J by 4 bases, with 22 bases between the two germline ends. CDR3 coding DNA: TGCGCCAGCAGCTTGGGATCTCGTGGAACTTTGGGGCCAGAGACCCAGTACTTC. Translation gives CASSLGSRGTLGPETQYF.

The chain joins TRBV3-1 to TRBJ1-2; D is undetermined. The CDR3 runs 15 residues. Germline loops: CDR1 LGHDT, CDR2 YNNKEL (reference sequence). The V end was cut by 4 bases, the J end by 0 bases, with 12 bases between. CDR3 in DNA: TGTGCCAGCAGCCCCACCAGAATTACTAACTATGGCTACACCTTC. As protein: CASSPTRITNYGYTF.

This clonotype was seen at least ten times. V and J are TRBV7-2 and TRBJ2-5; 7 positions agree with TRBD2. Trimming cost V 5 bases and J 5 bases; bases outside gene matches: 17. The CDR3 has 17 residues. Germline V CDR1 and CDR2: SGHTA, FQGNSA. The CDR3 loop is CASSRMLLTGGGETQYF. CDR3 DNA: TGTGCCAGCAGCCGGATGTTGTTGACGGGGGGAGGGGAGACCCAGTACTTC.

The table lists this clonotype with a few counts. The chain recombines TRBV7-2 with TRBJ2-3, with no clear D. Trimming removed 0 bases at V and 0 bases at J, with 4 bases between. CDR1 is SGHTA and CDR2 is FQGNSA in the germline V gene. The CDR3 has 14 residues. The CDR3: CASSLAHSTDTQYF. CDR3 bases: TGTGCCAGCAGCTTAGCACATAGCACAGATACGCAGTATTTT.

This clonotype was recorded a few times. The chain joins TRBV12-3 or TRBV12-4 to TRBJ1-2; D is uncertain. Trimming pared 3 bases from V and 4 bases from J, leaving 9 bases between. The CDR3 sequence is 13 residues long. Here the CDR3 reads CASSFRRIYGYTF. CDR3 nucleotide sequence: TGTGCCAGCAGTTTTAGGCGGATCTATGGCTACACCTTC.

This rearrangement joins TRBV24-1 to TRBJ2-1; TRBD1 is a possible D gene (6 bases). The CDR3 has 15 residues. Germline CDR1 reads KGHDR; CDR2 reads SFDVKD. The V end lost 6 bases, the J end lost 0 bases, and 11 bases lay between the germline ends. This chain's CDR3 is CATSRSGVSYNEQFF. The CDR3 DNA sequence: TGTGCCACCAGTAGATCAGGGGTCTCCTACAATGAGCAGTTCTTC.

Comment on this clonotype: A junction end diverges from the germline sequence, so it may reflect a read error. This chain joins TRBV30 and TRBJ1-1; possible D gene TRBD1, 6 bases. This CDR3 is built from 12 residues. Germline assignment: CDR1 GTSNPN and CDR2 SVGIG (reference sequence). The CDR3 region is CAWTGANTESFF. As DNA, the CDR3 is TGTGCCTGGACAGGGGCGAACACTGAATCTTTCTTT. Supplemented by reference TRBV30 and TRBJ1-1, the full variable domain reads SQTIHQWPATLVQPVGSPLSLECTVEGTSNPNLYWYRQAAGRGLQLLFYSVGIGQISSEVPQNLSASRPQDRQFILSSKKLLLSDSGFYLCAWTGANTESFFGQGTRLTVV.

This chain connects TRBV21-1 to TRBJ2-7. TRBV21-1 is noted as a pseudogene. This CDR3 region has 13 residues. As DNA, the CDR3 is TGTGCCAGCAGCAAAAGGTTGGGTCGTGAGCAGTACGTC. Encoded protein: CASSKRLGREQYV.

This clonotype was recorded at least ten times. The chain combines TRBV6-2 or TRBV6-3 with TRBJ2-1; the D call may be TRBD1 or TRBD2 (6 bases each). The CDR3 covers 13 residues. In germline, CDR1 is MNHEY, CDR2 SVGEGT. V lost 6 bases and J lost 10, with 16 bases in between. The DNA of the CDR3 is TGTGCCAGCAGCTACCGGGGGCGTCGAGAGCAGTTCTTC. Its protein product is CASSYRGRREQFF.

The V and J genes are TRBV6-2 or TRBV6-3 and TRBJ1-5; D might be TRBD1 (5 bases). The CDR3 runs to 16 residues. The V and J ends lost 2 bases and 1 base respectively, with 12 bases between them. CDR1 is MNHEY and CDR2 is SVGEGT in the germline V gene. The CDR3 DNA reads as TGTGCCAGCAGTTACCGGGGGGGTTACAGCAATCAGCCCCAGCATTTT. Translated, it gives CASSYRGGYSNQPQHF.

The chain employs TRBV28 and TRBJ2-5; the match to TRBD1 covers 7 bases. Looked up from germline, CDR1 is MDHEN and CDR2 is SYDVKM. V lost 5 bases to trimming and J lost 5 bases; unmatched junction nucleotides: 5. The CDR3 contains 13 residues. The CDR3 DNA reads TGTGCCAGCAGTAGGGGGCCTGGGGAGACCCAGTACTTC. Its protein product is CASSRGPGETQYF.

The DNA for the CDR3 is TGTGCCAGCAGCTGGGGACAGGAAAAGGGGTACTCACCCCTCCACTTT. Its translation is CASSWGQEKGYSPLHF. The gene calls are TRBV7-2 and TRBJ1-6, with 8 bases identical to TRBD1. Looked up from germline, CDR1 is SGHTA and CDR2 is FQGNSA. Unmatched junction bases numbered 12, after V lost 4 bases and J lost 10 bases. The CDR3 is 16 residues long.

The J gene is TRBJ2-5, the V gene TRBV4-1; D may match TRBD1 or TRBD2 (5 bases each). The CDR3 totals 14 residues. The germline gives CDR1 MGHRA, CDR2 YSYEKL. Trimming pared 3 bases from V and 5 bases from J, leaving 13 bases between. The CDR3 nucleotides are TGCGCCAGCAGCCAGATGGGGGTTATTGAGACCCAGTACTTC. Translated: CASSQMGVIETQYF.

The genes are TRBV11-1 and TRBJ2-3; 13 positions match TRBD2. There are 15 residues in the CDR3. Per the germline V gene, CDR1 is SGHAT and CDR2 is FQDESV (reference sequence). J lost 7 bases, V lost 5 bases, and 6 bases had no gene match. CDR3 sequence: CASSIGTSGVNTQYF. The CDR3 nucleotides read TGTGCCAGCAGCATCGGGACTAGCGGGGTAAATACGCAGTATTTT.

The J gene is TRBJ2-2, the V gene TRBV2; D uncertain. Germline V gene lookup returns CDR1 SNHLY and CDR2 FYNNEI. The germline V and J ends were trimmed by 4 bases and 0 bases, with 12 bases remaining between them. The CDR3 totals 16 residues. CDR3 coding DNA: TGTGCCAGCAGTGCGAAGGGCCTTACGAACACCGGGGAGCTGTTTTTT. Translated, it gives CASSAKGLTNTGELFF.

By share, this clonotype counts as medium-sized (0.01 to 0.1%). DNA of the CDR3: TGTGCCAGCAGCAGAGCGAGTTACGAGCAGTACGTC. This codes for CASSRASYEQYV. The chain has TRBV6-2 or TRBV6-3 and TRBJ2-7; D not certain. The V gene's germline CDR1 is MNHEY and CDR2 SVGEGT. This CDR3 spans 12 amino acids. V lost 6 bases and J 4 bases, leaving 10 bases between the germline ends.

The rearrangement links TRBV7-9 to TRBJ1-1; 8 bases align to TRBD1. V was clipped by 2 bases and J by 1 base; unmatched bases: 3. The CDR3 is 15 residues long. CDR1 is SEHNR, CDR2 FQNEAQ, per germline (reference sequence). As DNA, the CDR3 is TGTGCCAGCAGCTTACGAGGACAGGGGAACACTGAAGCTTTCTTT. Translating it yields CASSLRGQGNTEAFF.

This chain joins TRBV20-1 and TRBJ1-2; D unresolved. Per the germline V gene, CDR1 is DFQATT and CDR2 is SNEGSKA (reference sequence). V gave up 5 bases and J gave up 3 bases, with 13 bases separating them. The length of the CDR3 is 13 residues. The CDR3: CSALDGWDYGYTF. CDR3 sequence (DNA): TGCAGTGCTCTGGACGGGTGGGACTATGGCTACACCTTC.

This clonotype came up many times. The chain combines TRBV5-1 with TRBJ2-1, with 8 bases matching TRBD1. The CDR3 has 14 residues. Trimming removed 4 bases from V and 8 bases from J; junction bases left unmatched: 8. Germline V lookup: CDR1 SGHRS, CDR2 YFSETQ. The CDR3: CASSQMTGDDEQFF. In DNA, the CDR3 is TGCGCCAGCAGCCAGATGACAGGGGACGATGAGCAGTTCTTC.

This clonotype was found a few times. The V and J genes are TRBV12-3 or TRBV12-4 and TRBJ2-5; D is uncertain. The ends were cut back, 6 bases at V and 4 bases at J, with 15 bases in the middle. The CDR3 runs to 14 residues. The CDR3 sequence: CASSPSRASETQYF. CDR3 bases: TGTGCCAGCAGCCCGAGTAGGGCATCAGAGACCCAGTACTTC.

This clonotype turned up a few times. The genes are TRBV5-1 and TRBJ2-7, with TRBD1 as a possible D gene (6 bases). The CDR3 runs 13 residues. V was pared by 5 bases and J by 6 bases, with 15 bases between. Germline loops: CDR1 SGHRS, CDR2 YFSETQ. CDR3 region: CASRIQGAAEQYF. CDR3 DNA sequence: TGCGCCAGCAGGATACAGGGAGCGGCCGAGCAGTACTTC.

The chain couples TRBV7-2 to TRBJ1-2; no clear D. The CDR3 consists of 16 residues. V was trimmed by 3 bases and J by 4 bases, leaving 18 bases between them. CDR1 and CDR2 (germline): SGHTA, FQGNSA. CDR3 DNA: TGTGCCAGCAGCTTCAATTCGCAGCCTCGAAGCTATGGCTACACCTTC. This translates into CASSFNSQPRSYGYTF.

This clonotype was seen a few times. The chain is built from TRBV7-2 and TRBJ2-3; the D is unclear. The CDR3 contains 17 residues. Germline CDR1 reads SGHTA; CDR2 reads FQGNSA. V was pared by 5 bases and J by 4 bases, with 22 bases between. The CDR3 DNA follows: TGTGCCAGCAGCCCCCTGGGGTGGGCCCGAAGCGCAGATACGCAGTATTTT. This translates into CASSPLGWARSADTQYF. The full variable domain, completed using reference TRBV7-2 and TRBJ2-3, is GAGVSQSPSNKVTEKGKDVELRCDPISGHTALYWYRQSLGQGLEFLIYFQGNSAPDKSGLPSDRFSAERTGGSVSTLTIQRTQQEDSAVYLCASSPLGWARSADTQYFGPGTRLTVL.

This clonotype was detected a few times. The genes are TRBV18 and TRBJ1-1; D unclear. The germline CDR1 and CDR2 sequences are KGHSH and LQKENI. The CDR3 spans 15 residues. Trimming pared 0 bases from V and 0 bases from J, leaving 8 bases between. Here the CDR3 reads CASSPPLGLNTEAFF. CDR3 nucleotides: TGTGCCAGCTCACCACCCTTAGGGCTGAACACTGAAGCTTTCTTT.

The chain recombines TRBV20-1 with TRBJ1-4; 7 nucleotides line up with TRBD1. The CDR3 has 15 amino acids. Looked up from germline, CDR1 is DFQATT and CDR2 is SNEGSKA (reference sequence). V gave up 6 bases and J gave up 7 bases; unmatched junction bases: 14. CDR3 region: CSAVAEPGQTEKLFF. CDR3 in DNA: TGCAGTGCCGTAGCGGAACCGGGACAGACTGAAAAACTGTTTTTT.

The sample holds a few counts of this clonotype. V and J are TRBV29-1 and TRBJ2-7, with D possibly being TRBD2 (5 bases). CDR3 length: 13 residues. CDR1 SQVTM and CDR2 ANQGSEA come from the germline V gene. Deletions cut 1 base from V and 6 bases from J, with 13 bases between. CDR3 sequence (DNA): TGCAGCGTTGAAGTTCAGGACTCTGGCGAGCAGTACTTC. This sequence encodes CSVEVQDSGEQYF.